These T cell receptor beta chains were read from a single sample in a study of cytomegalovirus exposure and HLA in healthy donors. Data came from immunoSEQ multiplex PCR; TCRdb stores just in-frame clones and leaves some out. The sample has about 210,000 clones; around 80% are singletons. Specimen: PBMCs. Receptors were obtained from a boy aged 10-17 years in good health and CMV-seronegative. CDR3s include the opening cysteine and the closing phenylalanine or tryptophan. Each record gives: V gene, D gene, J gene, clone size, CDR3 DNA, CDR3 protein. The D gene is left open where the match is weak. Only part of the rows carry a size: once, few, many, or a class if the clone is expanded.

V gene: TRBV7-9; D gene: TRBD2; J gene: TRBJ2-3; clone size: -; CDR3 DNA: TGTGCCAGCAGCACCGCTAGCGGGGGGCTTCTCACAGATACGCAGTATTTT; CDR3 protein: CASSTASGGLLTDTQYF
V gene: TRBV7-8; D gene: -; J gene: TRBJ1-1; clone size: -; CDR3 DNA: TGTGCCAGCAGCTCCCAGACGTTCGGGTTCGGGTACACTGAAGCTTTCTTT; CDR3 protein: CASSSQTFGFGYTEAFF
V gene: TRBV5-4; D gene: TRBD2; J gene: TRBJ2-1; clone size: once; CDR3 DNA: TGTGCCAGCAGCTTGGGACTAGCGGGGGAGTACGATGAGCAGTTCTTC; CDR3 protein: CASSLGLAGEYDEQFF
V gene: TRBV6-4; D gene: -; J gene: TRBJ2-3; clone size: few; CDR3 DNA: TGTGCCAGCAGTGACAGCGGAGATACAGATACGCAGTATTTT; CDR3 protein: CASSDSGDTDTQYF
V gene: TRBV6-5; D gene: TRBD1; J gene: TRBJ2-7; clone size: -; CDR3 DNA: TGTGCCAGCAGAGGACAGGGTCGTGGCGAGCAGTACTTC; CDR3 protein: CASRGQGRGEQYF
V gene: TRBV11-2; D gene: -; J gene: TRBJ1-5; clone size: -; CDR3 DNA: TGTGCCAGCAGCCCGGGAAGCAGCTACCAGCCCCAGCATTTT; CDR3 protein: CASSPGSSYQPQHF
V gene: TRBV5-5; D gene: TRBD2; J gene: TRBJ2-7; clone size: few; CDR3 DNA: TGTGCCAGCAGCCTGAGCGGGAGCGAGCAGTACTTC; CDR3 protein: CASSLSGSEQYF
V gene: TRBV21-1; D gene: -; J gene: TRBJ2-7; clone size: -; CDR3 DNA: TGTGCCAGCAGCAAGGGAATCTCCGCGGGACAGGGGATCTACGAGCAGTACTTC; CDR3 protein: CASSKGISAGQGIYEQYF
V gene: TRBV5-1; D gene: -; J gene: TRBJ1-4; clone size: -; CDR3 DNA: TGCGCCAGCAGCTTGGTTACAGGTCCTAATGAAAAACTGTTTTTT; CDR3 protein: CASSLVTGPNEKLFF
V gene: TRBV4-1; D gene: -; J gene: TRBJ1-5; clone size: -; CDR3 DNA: TGCGCCAGCAGCCAAGAGAGAAACCAGAGTAAGGGGGGCAATCAGCCCCAGCATTTT; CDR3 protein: CASSQERNQSKGGNQPQHF
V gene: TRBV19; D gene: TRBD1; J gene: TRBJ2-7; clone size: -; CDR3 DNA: TGTGCCAGTAGTTCCGGGACAGGGGGCTTCCTCTCCTACGAGCAGTACTTC; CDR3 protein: CASSSGTGGFLSYEQYF
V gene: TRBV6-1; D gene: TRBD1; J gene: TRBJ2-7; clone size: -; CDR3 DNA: TGTGCCAGCCCACCTATGACAGGGCAAGTCTACGAGCAGTACTTC; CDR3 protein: CASPPMTGQVYEQYF
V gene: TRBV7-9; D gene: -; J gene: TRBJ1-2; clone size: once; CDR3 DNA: TGTGCCAGCAGCTTAGGACAGGGCTACACCTTC; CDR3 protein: CASSLGQGYTF
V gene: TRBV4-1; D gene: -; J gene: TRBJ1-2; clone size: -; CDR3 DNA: TGCGCCAGCAGCCAAGTGCTACAGGGCGGCTACACCTTC; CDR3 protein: CASSQVLQGGYTF
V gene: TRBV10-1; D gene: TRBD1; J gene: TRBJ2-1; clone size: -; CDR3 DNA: TGCGCCAGCAGTCGCGACAGGGCTTACAATGAGCAGTTCTTC; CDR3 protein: CASSRDRAYNEQFF
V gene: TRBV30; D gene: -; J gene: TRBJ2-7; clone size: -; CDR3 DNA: TGTGCCTGGAGTTCCCAAGCCGGCTACGAGCAGTACTTC; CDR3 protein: CAWSSQAGYEQYF
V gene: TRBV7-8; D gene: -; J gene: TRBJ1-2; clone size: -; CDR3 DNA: TGTGCCACCTCACTATGGGTATCCCCAAGCGGCTACACCTTC; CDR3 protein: CATSLWVSPSGYTF
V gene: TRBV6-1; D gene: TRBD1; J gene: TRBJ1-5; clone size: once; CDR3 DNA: TGTGCCAGCAGTACCGGGACAGGGTTCTCCCAGCATTTT; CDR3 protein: CASSTGTGFSQHF
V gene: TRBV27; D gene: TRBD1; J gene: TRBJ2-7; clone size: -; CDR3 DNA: TGTGCCAGCAGTTTCGACAGGGGGCCTTACGAGCAGTACTTC; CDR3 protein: CASSFDRGPYEQYF
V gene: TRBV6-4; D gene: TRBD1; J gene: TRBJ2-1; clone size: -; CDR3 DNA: TGTGCCAGCAGTATCGGACAGGGGGCGGGGAATGAGCAGTTCTTC; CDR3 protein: CASSIGQGAGNEQFF
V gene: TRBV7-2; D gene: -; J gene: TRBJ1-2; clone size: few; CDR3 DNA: TGTGCCAGCAGCTCCAACAGCGGGAGCTATGGCTACACCTTC; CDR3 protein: CASSSNSGSYGYTF
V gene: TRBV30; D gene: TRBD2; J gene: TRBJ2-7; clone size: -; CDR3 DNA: TGTGCCTGGAGTGTGTTATCGGCGGGGGTTCCCGAGCAGTACTTC; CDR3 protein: CAWSVLSAGVPEQYF
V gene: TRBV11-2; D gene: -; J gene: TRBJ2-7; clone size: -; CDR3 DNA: TGTGCCAGCAGCTCCTTAGCCCTACTTCGTGACGAGCAGTACTTC; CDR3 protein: CASSSLALLRDEQYF
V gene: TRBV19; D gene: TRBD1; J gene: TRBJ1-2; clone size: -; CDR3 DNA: TGTGCCAGTAGTTTCGACAGGGGGCGGGGCTACGCCTTC; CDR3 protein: CASSFDRGRGYAF
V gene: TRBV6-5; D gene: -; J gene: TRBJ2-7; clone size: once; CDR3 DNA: TGTGCCAGCAGTTCTGGAGGGGGCGAAATCTACGAGCAGTACTTC; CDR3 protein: CASSSGGGEIYEQYF
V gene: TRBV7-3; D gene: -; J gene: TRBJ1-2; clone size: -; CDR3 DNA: TGTGCCAGCAGTCCAGGGATGCCCTCTCTCTATGGCTACACCTTC; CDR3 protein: CASSPGMPSLYGYTF
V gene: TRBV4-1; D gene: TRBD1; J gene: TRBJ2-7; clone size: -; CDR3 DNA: TGCGCCAGCAGCCTCGGGCAGGGGGTATACGAGCAGTACTTC; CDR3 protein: CASSLGQGVYEQYF
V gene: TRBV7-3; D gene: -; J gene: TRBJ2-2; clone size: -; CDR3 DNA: TGTGCCAGCAGCTTAACCGTCACCGGGGAGCTGTTTTTT; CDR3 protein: CASSLTVTGELFF
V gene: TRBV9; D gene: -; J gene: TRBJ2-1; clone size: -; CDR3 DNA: TGTGCCAGCAGCCCCCGGGTGACTAGCTCCTACAATGAGCAGTTCTTC; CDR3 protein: CASSPRVTSSYNEQFF
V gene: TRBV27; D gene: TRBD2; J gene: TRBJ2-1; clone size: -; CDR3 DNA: TGTGCCAGCAGTTCCCCCGGGGGGGCCCCCAATGAGCAGTTCTTC; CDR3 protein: CASSSPGGAPNEQFF
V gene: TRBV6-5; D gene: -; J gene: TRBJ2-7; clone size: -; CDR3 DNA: TGTGCCAGCAGTTACTCGGACATCCGCGAGCAGTACTTC; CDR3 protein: CASSYSDIREQYF
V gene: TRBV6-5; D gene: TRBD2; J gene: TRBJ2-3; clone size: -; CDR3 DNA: TGTGCCAGCGCCCAGCGGGGGGCCAACACAGATACGCAGTATTTT; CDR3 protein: CASAQRGANTDTQYF
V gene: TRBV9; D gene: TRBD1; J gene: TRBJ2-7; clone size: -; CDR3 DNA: TGTGCCAGCAGCGCTTTCGGGACAGGGGCGAACTACGAGCAGTACTTC; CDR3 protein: CASSAFGTGANYEQYF
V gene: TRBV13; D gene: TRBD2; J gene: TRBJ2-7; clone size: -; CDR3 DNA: TGTGCCAGCAGCTCTCTCGGGACTAGCGGCACCTACGAGCAGTACTTC; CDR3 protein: CASSSLGTSGTYEQYF
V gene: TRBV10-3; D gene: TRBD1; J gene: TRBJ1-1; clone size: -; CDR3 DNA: TGTGCCATCAGGGTCGCGACAGGGGTTCGCATGAACACTGAAGCTTTCTTT; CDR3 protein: CAIRVATGVRMNTEAFF
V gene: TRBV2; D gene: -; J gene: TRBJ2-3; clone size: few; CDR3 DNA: TGTGCCAGCAGAGATACGGAGGGAACGCGGCAAGACCCAGATACGCAGTATTTT; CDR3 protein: CASRDTEGTRQDPDTQYF